This T cell receptor beta chain stems from a study of response to subunit inactivated influenza vaccine. Germline CDR1 is MNHEY and CDR2 is SMNVEV (reference sequence). The CDR3 has 13 amino acids. The V end lost 6 bases, the J end lost 8 bases, and 13 bases lay between the germline ends. A single record per CDR3 protein comes from TCRdb applying MiXCR to the RT-PCR reads. The table includes 450,000 to 550,000 distinct CDR3 sequences, roughly 25% detected once. The V gene is TRBV27, the J gene TRBJ1-4; D is ambiguous. The TCR originated in a middle-aged man who received an inactivated influenza vaccine. Sample: CD4+ T cells sorted from PBMCs, taken 5 days after vaccination. CDR3: CASSLRGGEKLFF. CDR3 nucleotide sequence: TGTGCCAGCAGCCTCCGGGGAGGCGAAAAACTGTTTTTT.